The 18 T cell receptor beta chains reported below all come from one sample, sequenced in a study of T cell responses to AZD1222 COVID-19 vaccine. The protocol was immunoSEQ multiplex PCR, while the TCRdb copy is restricted to in-frame clones and leaves out a portion. The sample contains some 150,000 clones, around nine tenths of which appear only once. The source was peripheral blood, collected on day 0 of AZD1222 vaccination. These receptors were collected from an adult in good health.

V is TRBV5-4 and J is TRBJ1-1; TRBD1 matches 9 bases. V shed 6 bases and J 1 base; nucleotides not matched to a gene: 7. The CDR3 spans 15 residues. Germline V gene sequence: CDR1 SGHNT, CDR2 YYREEE (reference sequence). In DNA form, the CDR3 reads TGTGCCAGCAACACTAACAGGGGGCGGAACACTGAAGCTTTCTTT. It codes for CASNTNRGRNTEAFF.

The J gene is TRBJ2-3, the V gene TRBV6-6; 13 bases are shared with TRBD2. Germline V CDR1 and CDR2: MNHNY, SVGAGI (reference sequence). The CDR3 runs to 17 residues. The V segment lost 5 bases and the J segment 3 bases; nucleotides outside the gene matches: 8. CDR3 amino acids: CASSPRLAGGGTDTQYF. The CDR3 DNA reads as TGTGCCAGCAGTCCCCGACTAGCGGGAGGCGGGACAGATACGCAGTATTTT.

The rearrangement uses TRBV20-1 and TRBJ2-7; TRBD2 agrees at 8 bases. After removal of 4 bases from V and 6 bases from J, the junction contained 2 bases not matched to a gene. Germline V gene data show CDR1 as DFQATT and CDR2 as SNEGSKA (reference sequence). The length of the CDR3 is 11 residues. As DNA, the CDR3 is TGCAGTGCTATCCGGGGGGGCGAGCAGTACTTC. This encodes CSAIRGGEQYF.

J is TRBJ1-1 and V is TRBV15, with 7 bases matching TRBD1. Germline V CDR1 and CDR2: LNHNV, YYDKDF (reference sequence). The CDR3 is 15 residues long. V lost 2 bases to trimming and J lost 3 bases; unmatched junction nucleotides: 6. CDR3 in DNA: TGTGCCACCAGCAGACTCAGCAGGGGGGACACTGAAGCTTTCTTT. This codes for CATSRLSRGDTEAFF. Full variable domain (rest looked up from reference TRBV15 and TRBJ1-1): DAMVIQNPRYQVTQFGKPVTLSCSQTLNHNVMYWYQQKSSQAPKLLFHYYDKDFNNEADTPDNFQSRRPNTSFCFLDIRSPGLGDTAMYLCATSRLSRGDTEAFFGQGTRLTVV.

The genes are TRBV30 and TRBJ1-1; no clear D gene. Germline assignment: CDR1 GTSNPN and CDR2 SVGIG (reference sequence). This CDR3 spans 13 amino acids. The V and J ends lost 7 bases and 3 bases respectively, with 15 bases between them. The CDR3 spells CALKNNLDTEAFF. DNA of the CDR3: TGTGCCTTAAAAAACAACCTAGACACTGAAGCTTTCTTT.

The rearrangement links TRBV9 to TRBJ1-4; D is ambiguous. The V gene's germline CDR1 is SGDLS and CDR2 YYNGEE. The CDR3 length is 13 residues. Trimming left V 0 bases short and J 3 bases short, with 3 bases between. The DNA for the CDR3 is TGTGCCAGCAGCGTAGTCCCTAATGAAAAACTGTTTTTT. Amino acid sequence: CASSVVPNEKLFF. Variable domain in full (rest from reference TRBV9 and TRBJ1-4): DSGVTQTPKHLITATGQRVTLRCSPRSGDLSVYWYQQSLDQGLQFLIQYYNGEERAKGNILERFSAQQFPDLHSELNLSSLELGDSALYFCASSVVPNEKLFFGSGTQLSVL.

This clone has a single count. The chain joins TRBV12-5 to TRBJ2-2; 8 positions agree with TRBD1. The CDR3 length is 17 residues. Germline CDR1 LGHNT, CDR2 FRNRAP. Trimming at V came to 3 bases and at J to 8 bases, leaving 14 bases not matched to a gene. This chain's CDR3 is CASGFRLDRVFPGELFF. DNA for the CDR3: TGTGCTAGTGGTTTCAGGCTGGACAGGGTGTTTCCGGGGGAGCTGTTTTTT. Full variable domain (rest looked up from reference TRBV12-5 and TRBJ2-2): DARVTQTPRHKVTEMGQEVTMRCQPILGHNTVFWYRQTMMQGLELLAYFRNRAPLDDSGMPKDRFSAEMPDATLATLKIQPSEPRDSAVYFCASGFRLDRVFPGELFFGEGSRLTVL.

The V and J genes are TRBV2 and TRBJ2-7; tentatively, D is TRBD1 (6 bases). Germline values: CDR1 SNHLY, CDR2 FYNNEI. The CDR3 is 12 residues long. V dropped 4 bases and J dropped 4 bases, with 8 bases sitting between them. Here the CDR3 reads CASSGTAYEQYF. The CDR3, as DNA: TGTGCCAGCAGTGGGACAGCGTACGAGCAGTACTTC.

The V gene is TRBV7-9, the J gene TRBJ1-1, with a possible D match to TRBD1 (5 bases). From germline, CDR1 is SEHNR and CDR2 FQNEAQ (reference sequence). V lost 4 bases to trimming and J lost 7 bases, with 7 bases between them. The CDR3 length is 11 residues. CDR3 loop: CASSWDGEAFF. CDR3 nucleotide sequence: TGTGCCAGCAGCTGGGACGGTGAAGCTTTCTTT.

The genes are TRBV5-6 and TRBJ2-7; D is perhaps TRBD2 (6 bases). The CDR3 runs 14 residues. Trimming took 1 base from V and 2 from J, leaving 10 bases between them. Germline-derived CDR1 and CDR2 are SGHDT and YYEEEE. This CDR3 is CASSLSGVAYEQYF. The CDR3 DNA is TGTGCCAGCAGCTTGTCGGGGGTCGCCTACGAGCAGTACTTC.

CDR3 bases: TGTGCTAGTGGCTCACAGGCGAGTAACTATGGCTACACCTTC. It encodes CASGSQASNYGYTF. The chain has TRBV12-5 and TRBJ1-2; the D gene is possibly TRBD1 (5 bases). CDR3 length: 14 residues. Germline V gene sequence: CDR1 LGHNT, CDR2 FRNRAP. Trimming left V 6 bases short and J 1 base short, with 12 bases between. Together with reference TRBV12-5 and TRBJ1-2, the CDR3 gives the full variable domain: DARVTQTPRHKVTEMGQEVTMRCQPILGHNTVFWYRQTMMQGLELLAYFRNRAPLDDSGMPKDRFSAEMPDATLATLKIQPSEPRDSAVYFCASGSQASNYGYTFGSGTRLTVV.

The rearrangement links TRBV19 to TRBJ1-1; no clear D gene. Trimming left V 1 base short and J 1 base short, with 10 bases between. The V gene's germline CDR1 is LNHDA and CDR2 SQIVND (reference sequence). The CDR3 loop spans 15 amino acids. CDR3 protein: CASSIAPDGNTEAFF. CDR3 coding DNA: TGTGCCAGTAGTATAGCCCCGGATGGGAACACTGAAGCTTTCTTT.

The J gene is TRBJ1-1, the V gene TRBV5-1; 8 bases line up with TRBD1. The CDR3 loop spans 13 amino acids. After removal of 4 bases from V and 7 bases from J, the junction contained 6 bases not matched to a gene. Germline-derived CDR1 and CDR2 are SGHRS and YFSETQ. CDR3 in amino acids: CASSVDRVNEAFF. CDR3 sequence (DNA): TGCGCCAGCAGCGTGGACAGGGTGAATGAAGCTTTCTTT.

The V and J genes are TRBV2 and TRBJ1-2; possible D gene TRBD1, 5 bases. Germline loops: CDR1 SNHLY, CDR2 FYNNEI. V gave up 8 bases and J gave up 2 bases, with 12 bases separating them. The CDR3 runs 13 residues. For the CDR3, the DNA is TGTGCCAGCCCCCTCAGGGAAAACTATGGCTACACCTTC. This gives the protein CASPLRENYGYTF. Together with reference TRBV2 and TRBJ1-2, the CDR3 gives the full variable domain: EPEVTQTPSHQVTQMGQEVILRCVPISNHLYFYWYRQILGQKVEFLVSFYNNEISEKSEIFDDQFSVERPDGSNFTLKIRSTKLEDSAMYFCASPLRENYGYTFGSGTRLTVV.

The V call is TRBV6-2 or TRBV6-3, the J call TRBJ2-1; 7 nucleotides align to TRBD1. This CDR3 has 15 residues. J lost 3 bases, V lost 5 bases, and 7 bases had no gene match. Germline V gene sequence: CDR1 MNHEY, CDR2 SVGEGT. The CDR3 region is CASSPDRVGYNEQFF. The CDR3 nucleotides are TGTGCCAGCAGTCCCGACAGGGTAGGCTACAATGAGCAGTTCTTC.

V usage is TRBV4-1 and J usage is TRBJ1-1; 9 bases map to TRBD1. Germline-derived CDR1 and CDR2 are MGHRA and YSYEKL. V gave up 1 base and J gave up 4 bases; unmatched junction bases: 4. The CDR3 totals 15 residues. This CDR3 is CASSQGGQGVTEAFF. For the CDR3, the DNA is TGCGCCAGCAGCCAAGGGGGACAGGGCGTCACTGAAGCTTTCTTT.

This rearrangement joins TRBV3-1 (or the pseudogene TRBV3-2) to TRBJ2-2; a weak D match, TRBD1 (6 bases). Per germline, CDR1 LGHDT and CDR2 YNNKEL (reference sequence). V was pared by 0 bases and J by 3 bases, with 14 bases between. This CDR3 has 17 amino acids. Here the CDR3 DNA reads TGTGCCAGCAGCCAAGATTTGGGGCAGGGGTACACCGGGGAGCTGTTTTTT. The encoded protein is CASSQDLGQGYTGELFF.

V and J are TRBV6-1 and TRBJ1-5, with D uncertain. This CDR3 contains 13 residues. V lost 1 base to trimming and J lost 6 bases, with 7 bases between them. Germline V gene data show CDR1 as MNHNS and CDR2 as SASEGT. The CDR3: CASSEEVGQPQHF. DNA of the CDR3: TGTGCCAGCAGTGAAGAGGTGGGTCAGCCCCAGCATTTT.